A selection of T cell receptor beta chains follows, all from one sample in a study of tumor-infiltrating lymphocytes in primary liver carcinoma. TCRdb itself ran the multiplex PCR reads through MiXCR, one entry per CDR3 protein. The sample lists 85,000 to 100,000 distinct CDR3 sequences, just over 65% occurring once. Sample: tumor-adjacent normal liver tissue. These receptors were obtained from a man in his forties with primary liver carcinoma and hepatitis B virus infection. Each CDR3 is given with its conserved first and last residue. The order of the fields is D gene, clone size, V gene, J gene, CDR3 length, CDR3 protein, CDR3 DNA. A D gene is named only where the DNA matches it firmly. Rows may omit the clone size; those that give it use once, few, many or a size class.

TRBD2	NA	TRBV12-3/TRBV12-4	TRBJ2-7	15	CVSSLPTSGMYEQYF	TGTGTCAGCAGTTTACCGACTAGCGGGATGTACGAGCAGTACTTC
TRBD2	NA	TRBV11-2	TRBJ2-1	16	CASSLIPGLAENEQFF	TGTGCCAGCAGCTTAATACCGGGACTAGCGGAGAATGAGCAGTTCTTC
NA	NA	TRBV7-3	TRBJ2-3	15	CASSLEVGITDTQYF	TGTGCCAGCAGCTTAGAAGTGGGAATCACAGATACGCAGTATTTT
TRBD1	NA	TRBV7-9	TRBJ2-1	14	CVSTSGQGDNEQFF	TGTGTCAGCACCTCGGGACAGGGCGACAATGAGCAGTTCTTC
NA	NA	TRBV13	TRBJ2-7	14	CASSFRAGSYEQNF	TGTGCTAGCAGCTTTCGTGCGGGATCCTACGAGCAGAACTTC
NA	NA	TRBV20-1	TRBJ1-5	14	CSANPGRGNQPQHF	TGCAGTGCTAACCCGGGCAGGGGTAATCAGCCCCAGCATTTT
TRBD1	NA	TRBV11-2	TRBJ1-4	15	CASRLGTGGGEKVFF	TGTGCCAGCAGGTTAGGGACAGGGGGTGGGGAAAAAGTGTTTTTT
TRBD1	NA	TRBV5-4	TRBJ1-2	16	CASSKDGQDWSYGYTF	TGTGCCAGCAGCAAGGACGGACAGGACTGGTCCTATGGCTACACCTTC
TRBD2	NA	TRBV11-2	TRBJ2-7	13	CASRVAGTYKQYF	TGTGCTAGCAGGGTAGCGGGAACCTACAAGCAGTACTTC
NA	NA	TRBV5-1	TRBJ2-3	16	CASSLNRRDSTDTQYF	TGCGCCAGCAGCTTGAACCGCCGGGACAGCACAGATACGCAGTATTTT
NA	NA	TRBV12-3/TRBV12-4	TRBJ2-7	12	CASSLGEYEQHF	TGTGCCAGCAGTCTAGGGGAATATGAGCAGCACTTC
NA	NA	TRBV13	TRBJ1-4	9	CASSSELFF	TGTGCCAGTAGCTCTGAACTGTTTTTT
NA	few	TRBV11-2	TRBJ1-5	14	CASSLWGGNQPQLF	TGTGCCAGCAGTTTGTGGGGGGGCAATCAGCCCCAGCTTTTT
TRBD2	NA	TRBV11-2	TRBJ2-3	16	CASSLKSGRLTDMQYF	TGTGCCAGCAGCTTAAAAAGCGGGAGATTAACAGATATGCAATATTTT
TRBD1	many	TRBV6-6	TRBJ2-3	14	CASSSTGGPDTQYF	TGTGCCAGCAGTTCGACAGGGGGGCCAGATACGCAGTATTTT
NA	NA	TRBV11-2	TRBJ2-3	13	CASRRGDTDTQYF	TGTGCCAGCAGAAGGGGGGACACAGATACGCAGTATTTT
NA	NA	TRBV11-2	TRBJ2-2	14	CASSWGRRTGELFF	TGTGCCAGCAGTTGGGGACGCCGTACCGGGGAGCTGTTTTTT
TRBD1	few	TRBV28	TRBJ2-2	17	CASSLSTGGRDTGELFF	TGTGCCAGCAGCCTCTCTACAGGGGGTCGTGACACCGGGGAGCTGTTTTTT
TRBD1	NA	TRBV28	TRBJ1-3	17	CASSYPTDRFSGDTIYF	TGTGCCAGCAGTTACCCTACGGACAGGTTCTCTGGAGACACCATATATTTT
TRBD2	few	TRBV28	TRBJ2-3	17	CASSSGLAGENTDTQYF	TGTGCCAGCAGTTCCGGACTAGCGGGAGAGAACACAGATACGCAGTATTTT
TRBD2	NA	TRBV28	TRBJ2-7	17	CASSIQGLAGSSYDQYF	TGTGCCAGCAGTATACAGGGACTAGCGGGATCGTCCTACGATCAGTACTTC
TRBD1	once	TRBV11-3	TRBJ2-3	15	CASSYRGRDIDTQYF	TGTGCCAGCAGCTACAGGGGACGTGACATAGATACGCAGTATTTT
TRBD1	NA	TRBV7-2	TRBJ2-7	16	CASSLQAAGQGYEQYF	TGTGCCAGCAGCTTACAGGCGGCGGGACAGGGATACGAGCAGTACTTC
NA	NA	TRBV20-1	TRBJ1-1	13	CSAARDTNTEAFF	TGCAGTGCTGCCCGGGACACCAACACTGAAGCTTTCTTT
TRBD1	NA	TRBV6-5	TRBJ2-2	15	CASSYSNRGLRELFF	TGTGCCAGCAGTTACTCGAACAGGGGGCTGAGGGAGCTGTTTTTC
TRBD2	once	TRBV12-3/TRBV12-4	TRBJ2-3	16	CAGTSGLAGGADTQYF	TGTGCCGGCACTTCGGGACTAGCGGGAGGAGCGGATACGCAGTATTTT
TRBD2	once	TRBV11-2	TRBJ2-3	15	CASSSGASGRDTQYF	TGTGCCAGCAGCTCCGGGGCTAGCGGGAGGGATACACAGTATTTT
NA	NA	TRBV7-3	TRBJ2-1	14	CASSTQGGLDEQFF	TGTGCCAGCAGCACCCAGGGGGGGCTGGATGAGCAGTTCTTC
TRBD2	NA	TRBV11-2	TRBJ2-1	16	CASSWASGRDHNEQFF	TGTGCCAGCAGCTGGGCCAGCGGGAGGGACCACAATGAGCAGTTCTTC
NA	NA	TRBV7-9	TRBJ2-3	14	CANSFLGRGDTQYF	TGTGCCAACAGTTTCCTAGGTCGGGGAGATACGCAGTATTTT
NA	NA	TRBV25-1	TRBJ1-5	15	CASSETGEGIKPQHF	TGTGCTAGCAGTGAAACCGGGGAGGGGATAAAGCCCCAGCATTTT
NA	NA	TRBV28	TRBJ1-2	17	CASSPAGGGFRFYGYTF	TGTGCCAGCAGTCCGGCCGGGGGGGGTTTCCGGTTCTATGGCTACACCTTC
NA	NA	TRBV9	TRBJ2-4	14	CASSVAIASNIQYF	TGTGCCAGCAGCGTAGCTATAGCGTCAAACATTCAGTACTTC
TRBD2	few	TRBV28	TRBJ2-1	16	CASSLAPGGGRDEQFF	TGTGCCAGCAGTTTAGCCCCCGGCGGGGGACGGGATGAGCAGTTCTTC
NA	NA	TRBV4-1	TRBJ2-1	18	CASSQDSGPQSSYNDQFF	TGCGCCAGTAGCCAAGATTCCGGCCCCCAGAGCTCCTACAATGATCAGTTCTTC
TRBD1	few	TRBV7-7	TRBJ2-2	16	CASSSSHRGSTGELFF	TGTGCTAGCAGCTCCTCTCACAGGGGGTCTACCGGGGAGCTGTTTTTT
NA	NA	TRBV11-2	TRBJ2-1	16	CAISLPIGTIKNEQFF	TGTGCCATCAGCTTACCAATCGGGACGATAAAAAATGAGCAGTTCTTC
TRBD1	NA	TRBV6-1	TRBJ2-2	15	CASREGQGASGELFF	TGTGCCAGCCGAGAGGGGCAGGGGGCAAGCGGGGAGCTGTTTTTT
TRBD2	NA	TRBV11-2	TRBJ2-3	19	CASSSTWPGTSGSTDTQYF	TGTGCCAGCAGCTCGACATGGCCCGGCACTAGCGGGAGCACAGATACCCAGTATTTT
TRBD2	once	TRBV29-1	TRBJ2-1	15	CNVAWSGRSYNEQFF	TGCAACGTTGCCTGGAGCGGGAGATCGTACAATGAGCAGTTCTTC
NA	NA	TRBV6-5	TRBJ2-3	13	CASSYRLNQPQYF	TGTGCCAGCAGTTACCGGCTCAACCAGCCCCAGTATTTT
TRBD1	many	TRBV5-3	TRBJ2-1	16	CARSLYRQGIANEQFF	TGTGCCAGAAGCTTATATCGACAGGGAATCGCCAATGAGCAGTTCTTC
NA	many	TRBV29-1	TRBJ2-7	11	CSVQGTAEQYF	TGCAGCGTCCAGGGCACCGCCGAGCAGTACTTC
NA	once	TRBV4-1	TRBJ2-2	14	CASIQNGNTGELSF	TGCGCCAGCATCCAAAACGGGAACACCGGGGAGCTGTCTTTT
TRBD2	medium-sized	TRBV11-2	TRBJ2-5	17	CASSLDKSGSRQETQYF	TGTGCCAGCAGCTTAGATAAGAGCGGGAGTAGGCAAGAGACCCAGTACTTC
NA	large	TRBV5-5	TRBJ1-1	14	CASSPTGSSPEAFF	TGTGCCAGCAGTCCTACAGGGTCTTCCCCTGAAGCTTTCTTT
NA	NA	TRBV11-2	TRBJ1-5	16	CASSIEYGGSTGTQHF	TGTGCCAGCAGCATAGAGTACGGGGGCAGCACAGGTACGCAGCATTTT
TRBD2	many	TRBV6-1	TRBJ2-5	14	CASDGLAGVETQYF	TGTGCCAGCGATGGGCTAGCGGGAGTTGAGACCCAGTACTTC
TRBD1	NA	TRBV4-1	TRBJ1-1	15	CASSQLRGGDAEVFF	TGCGCCAGTAGCCAACTCAGGGGGGGTGACGCTGAAGTTTTCTTT
NA	many	TRBV12-3/TRBV12-4	TRBJ1-5	14	CASSSGDSNQPQHF	TGTGCCAGCAGTTCAGGGGATAGCAATCAGCCCCAGCATTTT
NA	many	TRBV29-1	TRBJ1-3	13	CSVLQVSGNTIYF	TGCAGCGTTCTACAGGTCTCTGGAAACACCATATATTTT
TRBD2	NA	TRBV7-8	TRBJ2-1	14	CTSSSGLAGAEQFF	TGTACCAGCAGCTCCGGACTAGCGGGAGCAGAGCAGTTCTTC
NA	NA	TRBV20-1	TRBJ2-7	14	CSAKGGLSSYEQYF	TGCAGTGCGAAGGGGGGCCTGAGCTCCTACGAGCAGTACTTC
TRBD2	NA	TRBV28	TRBJ2-1	17	CASSLYGLAGGLDVQFF	TGTGCCAGCAGTTTATACGGTCTAGCGGGAGGGTTGGATGTGCAGTTCTTC
TRBD1	NA	TRBV7-9	TRBJ2-7	15	CASSSLTGGGNEQYF	TGTGCCAGCAGCTCGCTGACAGGGGGCGGGAACGAGCAGTACTTC
NA	few	TRBV28	TRBJ1-5	12	CASRPGNQPQHF	TGTGCCAGCAGGCCGGGCAATCAGCCCCAGCATTTT
NA	many	TRBV5-4	TRBJ2-3	16	CASSLRVSGGADTQYF	TGTGCCAGCAGCTTACGGGTCTCAGGTGGGGCAGATACGCAGTATTTT
NA	many	TRBV5-6	TRBJ1-2	16	CASSLSPGRSNYGYTF	TGTGCCAGCAGCCTCTCCCCCGGCCGGTCTAACTATGGCTACACCTTC
TRBD1	NA	TRBV6-1	TRBJ1-5	15	CASCDGTGGYQPQHF	TGTGCCAGTTGTGACGGGACAGGGGGGTATCAGCCCCAGCATTTT